One sample yielded the 29 T cell receptor beta chains listed below, sequenced in a study of blood T cell repertoires in COVID-19. Clones were read by immunoSEQ multiplex PCR, and TCRdb kept only the in-frame ones, dropping some. Seen here are about 240,000 clones, 82% observed once, and the top ten hold roughly an eighth. Sequenced input: peripheral blood. The origin of the receptors is a woman aged 55-70 years with active or convalescent COVID-19.

This chain joins TRBV19 and TRBJ2-3; TRBD1 matches at 11 bases. Germline V gene data show CDR1 as LNHDA and CDR2 as SQIVND (reference sequence). Trimming cost V 4 bases and J 2 bases; bases outside gene matches: 5. The CDR3 contains 16 residues. CDR3 sequence: CASSTGTGGVTDTQYF. The CDR3 DNA is TGTGCCAGTAGTACCGGGACAGGGGGGGTCACAGATACGCAGTATTTT.

This chain links TRBV23-1 with TRBJ2-4, with TRBD1 matching over 8 bases. TRBV23-1 is an ORF, with its function uncertain. The CDR3 is 17 residues long. V was clipped by 8 bases and J by 0 bases; unmatched bases: 12. CDR3 in amino acids: CASGRDRGLIAKNIQYF. The CDR3 DNA reads as TGCGCCAGCGGAAGAGACAGGGGACTGATAGCCAAAAACATTCAGTACTTC.

The chain has TRBV3-1 (or the pseudogene TRBV3-2) and TRBJ1-1; possibly TRBD1 for D (6 bases). Trimming removed 0 bases from V and 11 bases from J, with 10 bases in between. The CDR3 covers 12 residues. Germline CDR1 and CDR2: LGHDT and YNNKEL (reference sequence). The CDR3 is CASSQDLRGAFF. As DNA, the CDR3 is TGTGCCAGCAGCCAAGATTTGAGGGGGGCTTTCTTT.

This clone appeared once. J is TRBJ1-4 and V is TRBV4-3; TRBD1 aligns across 10 bases. The CDR3 is 15 amino acids. Germline loops: CDR1 LGHNA, CDR2 YSLEER. J lost 5 bases, V lost 1 base, and 1 base had no gene match. The CDR3, as DNA: TGCGCCAGCAGCCAAGGGACAGGGGGAAATGAAAAACTGTTTTTT. Translated: CASSQGTGGNEKLFF.

In this sample, this clone turned up once. The V gene is TRBV29-1, the J gene TRBJ2-5; TRBD1 matches 8 bases. The CDR3 is 15 residues long. Germline CDR1 reads SQVTM; CDR2 reads ANQGSEA. The V and J ends lost 4 bases and 2 bases, in that order; junction bases with no gene match: 9. CDR3 DNA: TGCAGCGTTGGAAGGACAGGGTGGGGGCAAGAGACCCAGTACTTC. Its protein is CSVGRTGWGQETQYF. Full variable domain (remainder filled in from reference TRBV29-1 and TRBJ2-5): SAVISQKPSRDICQRGTSLTIQCQVDSQVTMMFWYRQQPGQSLTLIATANQGSEATYESGFVIDKFPISRPNLTFSTLTVSNMSPEDSSIYLCSVGRTGWGQETQYFGPGTRLLVL.

This clone appeared once. V usage is TRBV6-4 and J usage is TRBJ1-1, with D perhaps matching TRBD1 (5 bases). Germline V gives CDR1 MRHNA, CDR2 SNTAGT. V was trimmed by 4 bases and J by 5 bases, leaving 11 bases between them. There are 13 residues in the CDR3. The CDR3 loop is CASSVQRGTEAFF. The CDR3, as DNA: TGTGCCAGCAGTGTTCAACGGGGGACTGAAGCTTTCTTT.

The rearrangement joins TRBV28 to TRBJ2-3; no clear D gene. The CDR3 spans 17 residues. Trimming pared 4 bases from V and 4 bases from J, leaving 21 bases between. Germline CDR1 MDHEN, CDR2 SYDVKM. The CDR3 spells CASSSPSSPYLADTQYF. The CDR3, as DNA: TGTGCCAGCAGTTCCCCGAGCTCGCCTTATCTTGCAGATACGCAGTATTTT. Full variable domain (outside the CDR3, taken from reference TRBV28 and TRBJ2-3): DVKVTQSSRYLVKRTGEKVFLECVQDMDHENMFWYRQDPGLGLRLIYFSYDVKMKEKGDIPEGYSVSREKKERFSLILESASTNQTSMYLCASSSPSSPYLADTQYFGPGTRLTVL.

This clone was seen just once. V and J are TRBV30 and TRBJ1-4, with D unclear. Between the trimmed V and J ends, which lost 3 bases and 4 bases, there was a span of 12 bases. CDR3 length: 14 amino acids. The germline CDR1 and CDR2 sequences are GTSNPN and SVGIG (reference sequence). The CDR3 DNA sequence: TGTGCCTGGAGCCCAGGCCTTGTTAATGAAAAACTGTTTTTT. Translation: CAWSPGLVNEKLFF.

The rearrangement uses TRBV2 and TRBJ2-3, with D uncertain. V lost 4 bases, J lost 1 base, and 15 bases lay in between. The CDR3 runs 16 residues. Germline V gives CDR1 SNHLY, CDR2 FYNNEI. The CDR3: CASSALEVPGTDTQYF. The CDR3 DNA reads TGTGCCAGCAGTGCCTTAGAGGTCCCTGGCACAGATACGCAGTATTTT.

The chain has TRBV19 and TRBJ1-2, with D possibly TRBD1 on 6 matching bases. The CDR3 is 13 residues long. Trimming shortened V by 6 bases and J by 6 bases, and 14 bases separated the two germline ends. Germline-derived CDR1 and CDR2 are LNHDA and SQIVND (reference sequence). CDR3 protein: CASSNPNRDGYTF. In DNA form, the CDR3 reads TGTGCCAGTAGCAATCCAAACAGGGATGGCTACACCTTC.

This clone was found a few times. The rearrangement joins TRBV6-5 to TRBJ1-1; no firm D call. The germline V gene encodes CDR1 MNHEY and CDR2 SVGAGI. There are 11 residues in the CDR3. The V gene lost 8 bases and the J gene lost 7 bases, with 11 bases spanning the gap. This CDR3 reads CASRGDFEAFF. CDR3 sequence (DNA): TGTGCCAGCCGAGGAGACTTTGAAGCTTTCTTT.

There are many counts of this clone. The chain links TRBV5-4 to TRBJ2-1; the match to TRBD2 covers 11 bases. V was pared by 10 bases and J by 0 bases, with 3 bases of the junction left unmatched. CDR1 is SGHNT and CDR2 is YYREEE in the germline V gene (reference sequence). This CDR3 is 14 amino acids long. The CDR3 reads CAHSGGASYNEQFF. Here the CDR3 DNA reads TGTGCCCATAGCGGGGGGGCCTCCTACAATGAGCAGTTCTTC.

This sequence joins TRBV7-2 and TRBJ2-7; D remains ambiguous. The CDR3 has 14 amino acids. The V and J ends lost 4 bases and 2 bases respectively, with 12 bases between them. Per germline, CDR1 SGHTA and CDR2 FQGNSA. As DNA, the CDR3 is TGTGCCAGCAGCTCGATGCCAGGCCCCTACGAGCAGTACTTC. This codes for CASSSMPGPYEQYF. Full variable domain (outside the CDR3, taken from reference TRBV7-2 and TRBJ2-7): GAGVSQSPSNKVTEKGKDVELRCDPISGHTALYWYRQSLGQGLEFLIYFQGNSAPDKSGLPSDRFSAERTGGSVSTLTIQRTQQEDSAVYLCASSSMPGPYEQYFGPGTRLTVT.

The genes are TRBV6-2 or TRBV6-3 and TRBJ2-5; 7 bases line up with TRBD1. J lost 1 base, V lost 6 bases, and 2 bases had no gene match. Germline assignment: CDR1 MNHEY and CDR2 SVGEGT. This CDR3 spans 13 amino acids. Here the CDR3 DNA reads TGTGCCAGCAGCTGGGACAGCCAAGAGACCCAGTACTTC. This sequence encodes CASSWDSQETQYF.

The chain couples TRBV9 to TRBJ1-6, with D unresolved. Germline lookup yields CDR1 SGDLS and CDR2 YYNGEE. V lost 3 bases and J lost 5, with 6 bases in between. The CDR3 totals 13 residues. CDR3 nucleotides: TGTGCCAGCAGCGGAGAGAATAATTCACCCCTCCACTTT. Translated: CASSGENNSPLHF. Full variable domain (rest looked up from reference TRBV9 and TRBJ1-6): DSGVTQTPKHLITATGQRVTLRCSPRSGDLSVYWYQQSLDQGLQFLIQYYNGEERAKGNILERFSAQQFPDLHSELNLSSLELGDSALYFCASSGENNSPLHFGNGTRLTVT.

In its sample, this clone was seen a few times. The chain carries TRBV5-1 and TRBJ2-4; weak D call: TRBD1 (5 bases). Germline CDR1 is SGHRS and CDR2 is YFSETQ. The CDR3 is 14 residues long. V shed 4 bases and J shed 11 bases, with 19 bases lying between them. This CDR3 reads CASSLTAGSIVQYF. The CDR3 nucleotides read TGCGCCAGCAGCCTCACGGCAGGGTCGATCGTTCAGTACTTC.

The CDR3, as DNA: TGTGCCAGCAGCCAGCGACACTCCTTTAATGAAAAACTGTTTTTT. The encoded protein is CASSQRHSFNEKLFF. This sequence joins TRBV14 and TRBJ1-4; D is uncertain. Germline loops: CDR1 SGHDN, CDR2 FVKESK. Trimming took 3 bases from V and 4 from J, leaving 12 bases between them. The CDR3 covers 15 residues.

About this clone: The sample contains more than one DNA sequence encoding this CDR3. The V call is TRBV18, the J call TRBJ1-2, with 9 bases identical to TRBD1. The CDR3 loop spans 15 amino acids. Trimming took 0 bases from V and 2 from J; bases not matched to a gene: 1. The germline gives CDR1 KGHSH, CDR2 LQKENI. CDR3 protein: CASSPPGTGNYGYTF. DNA of the CDR3: TGTGCCAGCTCACCACCGGGGACAGGGAACTATGGCTACACCTTC.

The chain employs TRBV7-6 and TRBJ2-2, with a weak D call TRBD2 (5 bases). V lost 5 bases, J lost 3 bases, and 10 bases lay in between. From germline, CDR1 is SGHVS and CDR2 FNYEAQ. This CDR3 comprises 14 residues. The CDR3 loop is CASSPGLHTGELFF. DNA of the CDR3: TGTGCCAGCAGCCCTGGACTCCACACCGGGGAGCTGTTTTTT.

The chain has TRBV6-2 or TRBV6-3 and TRBJ1-3, with no clear D. Germline lookup yields CDR1 MNHEY and CDR2 SVGEGT. Trimming took 2 bases from V and 2 from J, leaving 4 bases between them. The CDR3 has 13 amino acids. CDR3 DNA: TGTGCCAGCAGTTACCAGACTGGAAACACCATATATTTT. Its protein product is CASSYQTGNTIYF.

Here the CDR3 DNA reads TGTGCCAGCAGTTACAAGGGACTGGCTTCAGATACGCAGTATTTT. Protein: CASSYKGLASDTQYF. The genes are TRBV6-2 or TRBV6-3 and TRBJ2-3; TRBD2 might be the D (6 bases). The CDR3 loop spans 15 amino acids. Germline-derived CDR1 and CDR2 are MNHEY and SVGEGT. V lost 2 bases and J lost 4, with 13 bases in between.

Notes on this clone: In the same sample, other DNA sequences code for this CDR3. The chain joins TRBV7-9 to TRBJ2-5; the D gene is possibly TRBD2 (6 bases). The CDR3 has 15 amino acids. Germline V gene lookup returns CDR1 SEHNR and CDR2 FQNEAQ (reference sequence). The V and J ends lost 2 bases and 1 base respectively, with 11 bases between them. CDR3 in amino acids: CASSLRGLVQETQYF. The CDR3 nucleotides are TGTGCCAGCAGCTTAAGGGGACTCGTCCAAGAGACCCAGTACTTC.

The chain has TRBV3-1 (or the pseudogene TRBV3-2) and TRBJ2-5, with a possible D match to TRBD2 (6 bases). The CDR3 is 16 residues long. Per the germline V gene, CDR1 is LGHDT and CDR2 is YNNKEL (reference sequence). The germline V and J ends were trimmed by 2 bases and 5 bases, with 18 bases remaining between them. The CDR3 DNA reads TGTGCCAGCAGCCAACCCTGGGTTTGGGGGGAGGAGACCCAGTACTTC. It encodes CASSQPWVWGEETQYF.

This chain links TRBV7-6 with TRBJ2-7, with 15 nucleotides matching TRBD2. The CDR3 has 16 amino acids. V trimming: 5 bases; J trimming: 5 bases; junction bases outside the gene matches: 7. The germline V gene has CDR1 SGHVS and CDR2 FNYEAQ. The CDR3 DNA reads as TGTGCCAGCAGCCGTGGGACTAGCGGGGGGCTGCACGAGCAGTACTTC. It codes for CASSRGTSGGLHEQYF.

J is TRBJ2-3 and V is TRBV28; D remains unclear. CDR1 is MDHEN, CDR2 SYDVKM, per germline. This CDR3 comprises 12 residues. V was shortened by 3 bases and J by 4 bases, with 5 bases between the two germline ends. The CDR3 bases are TGTGCCAGCAGTTTCGCGGCAGATACGCAGTATTTT. Protein product: CASSFAADTQYF.

The rearrangement links TRBV11-2 to TRBJ1-2, with D maybe TRBD1 (6 bases). The V end was cut by 6 bases, the J end by 3 bases, with 14 bases between. Germline V gives CDR1 SGHAT, CDR2 FQNNGV. The CDR3 contains 14 residues. CDR3 amino acids: CASRLGGADYGYTF. CDR3 sequence (DNA): TGTGCCAGCAGACTGGGGGGGGCGGACTATGGCTACACCTTC.

V is TRBV6-2 or TRBV6-3 and J is TRBJ2-3, with 9 bases fitting TRBD2. The CDR3 contains 16 residues. With V trimmed by 2 bases and J by 4 bases, 7 bases remained unmatched. In germline, CDR1 is MNHEY, CDR2 SVGEGT. CDR3 DNA sequence: TGTGCCAGCAGTTACCGGCGGGGGGGCCTGGCAGATACGCAGTATTTT. This sequence encodes CASSYRRGGLADTQYF.

This clone was observed once. V and J are TRBV7-2 and TRBJ2-7; 9 bases are shared with TRBD2. V lost 6 bases, J lost 2 bases, and 11 bases stayed unmatched. In germline, CDR1 is SGHTA, CDR2 FQGNSA. The CDR3 covers 16 residues. This CDR3 is CASRIDSGGLAYEQYF. In nucleotides, the CDR3 is TGTGCCAGCAGAATAGATAGCGGGGGTCTAGCCTACGAGCAGTACTTC.

The J gene is TRBJ2-5, the V gene TRBV4-2; D gene ambiguous. V lost 2 bases and J 1 base, leaving 8 bases between the germline ends. This CDR3 comprises 14 residues. Germline CDR1 and CDR2: LGHNA and YNFKEQ. The CDR3 sequence: CASSQWSPQETQYF. The CDR3 DNA sequence: TGTGCCAGCAGCCAATGGAGCCCCCAAGAGACCCAGTACTTC.